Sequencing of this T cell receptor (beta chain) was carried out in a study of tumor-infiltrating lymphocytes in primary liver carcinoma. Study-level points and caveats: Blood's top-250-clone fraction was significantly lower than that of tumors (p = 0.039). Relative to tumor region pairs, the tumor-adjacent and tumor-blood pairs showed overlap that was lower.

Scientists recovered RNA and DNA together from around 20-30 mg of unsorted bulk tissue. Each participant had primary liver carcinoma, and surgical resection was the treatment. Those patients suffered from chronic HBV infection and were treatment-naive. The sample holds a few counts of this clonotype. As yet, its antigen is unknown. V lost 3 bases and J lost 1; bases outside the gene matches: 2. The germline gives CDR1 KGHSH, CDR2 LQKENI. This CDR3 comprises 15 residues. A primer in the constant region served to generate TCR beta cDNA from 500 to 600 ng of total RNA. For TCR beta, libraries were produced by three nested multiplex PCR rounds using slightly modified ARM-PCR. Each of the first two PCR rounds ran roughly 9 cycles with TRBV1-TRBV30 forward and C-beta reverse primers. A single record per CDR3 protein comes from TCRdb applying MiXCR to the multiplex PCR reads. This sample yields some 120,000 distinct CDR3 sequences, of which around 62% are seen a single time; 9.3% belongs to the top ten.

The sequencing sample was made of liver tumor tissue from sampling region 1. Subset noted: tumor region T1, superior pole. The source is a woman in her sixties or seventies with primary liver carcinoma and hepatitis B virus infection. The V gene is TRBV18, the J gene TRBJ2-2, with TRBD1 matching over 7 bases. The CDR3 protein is CASSPRQGNTGELFF. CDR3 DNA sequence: TGTGCCAGCTCACCGCGACAGGGGAACACCGGGGAGCTGTTTTTT.